The 23 T cell receptor beta chains listed next were all sequenced from one sample in a study of OX40 agonist ivuxolimab in advanced cancers. Here immunoSEQ multiplex PCR was the method, and the copy in TCRdb shows in-frame clones only, minus some. Among tens of thousands of clones, around 93% were seen once, and the ten largest hold more than 14%. The sequences come from CD4+ or CD8+ T cells sorted from blood, collected in a trial of the OX40 agonist ivuxolimab. These receptors all stem from an adult with an advanced solid tumor such as melanoma, head and neck, liver or kidney cancer.

This chain joins TRBV27 and TRBJ1-1; 7 positions agree with TRBD1. Germline V gives CDR1 MNHEY, CDR2 SMNVEV (reference sequence). The CDR3 length is 15 residues. The J segment lost 1 base and the V segment lost 5 bases, leaving 7 bases of the junction unmatched. The CDR3 here is CASSTRQGPNTEAFF. The CDR3 DNA follows: TGTGCCAGCAGTACCCGACAGGGACCGAACACTGAAGCTTTCTTT.

The chain is built from TRBV4-2 and TRBJ2-3, with D perhaps TRBD1 (7 bases). The V end was cut by 4 bases, the J end by 6 bases, with 14 bases between. The length of the CDR3 is 14 residues. Germline V gene lookup returns CDR1 LGHNA and CDR2 YNFKEQ. In nucleotides, the CDR3 is TGTGCCAGCAGCCGATCAGGGGGGAAGGATACGCAGTATTTT. Its protein product is CASSRSGGKDTQYF.

V usage is TRBV2 and J usage is TRBJ2-7, with 9 bases matching TRBD1. CDR3 size: 15 residues. Germline values: CDR1 SNHLY, CDR2 FYNNEI. The ends lost 2 bases at V and 2 bases at J; junction bases unmatched: 4. CDR3 DNA: TGTGCCAGCAGTGAACGGGACAGGGCTACCTACGAGCAGTACTTC. Amino acid sequence: CASSERDRATYEQYF.

The CDR3 loop reads CASSREPGAKGGYTF. The CDR3 DNA reads TGCGCCAGCAGCCGCGAACCGGGAGCGAAGGGAGGCTACACCTTC. The V call is TRBV4-3, the J call TRBJ1-2; D unresolved. The CDR3 totals 15 residues. V was shortened by 4 bases and J by 8 bases, with 20 bases between the two germline ends. Germline V gene lookup returns CDR1 LGHNA and CDR2 YSLEER.

This sequence joins TRBV4-1 and TRBJ2-7; 8 bases align to TRBD1. Germline V gene sequence: CDR1 MGHRA, CDR2 YSYEKL. The CDR3 consists of 15 residues. Losses at the gene ends were 1 base for V and 2 bases for J; bases not matched to a gene: 4. Written as DNA, the CDR3 is TGCGCCAGCAGCCAAGGGGACAGGTTCGCCTACGAGCAGTACTTC. It translates to CASSQGDRFAYEQYF.

J is TRBJ1-2 and V is TRBV7-9; D is perhaps TRBD1 (6 bases). V dropped 1 base and J dropped 4 bases, with 10 bases sitting between them. The CDR3 extends over 14 amino acids. Germline CDR1 SEHNR, CDR2 FQNEAQ (reference sequence). CDR3 protein: CASSLGSGAYGYTF. DNA of the CDR3: TGTGCCAGCAGCTTAGGGTCAGGGGCCTATGGCTACACCTTC. The full variable domain, completed using reference TRBV7-9 and TRBJ1-2, is DTGVSQNPRHKITKRGQNVTFRCDPISEHNRLYWYRQTLGQGPEFLTYFQNEAQLEKSRLLSDRFSAERPKGSFSTLEIQRTEQGDSAMYLCASSLGSGAYGYTFGSGTRLTVV.

This chain connects TRBV27 to TRBJ2-2, with D hard to call. CDR1 MNHEY and CDR2 SMNVEV come from the germline V gene (reference sequence). This CDR3 is 14 amino acids long. V shed 4 bases and J shed 1 base, with 7 bases lying between them. CDR3 amino acids: CASSYGMNTGELFF. In nucleotides, the CDR3 is TGTGCCAGCAGTTACGGCATGAACACCGGGGAGCTGTTTTTT.

The chain has TRBV13 and TRBJ2-5, with TRBD2 as a possible D gene (7 bases). This CDR3 comprises 16 residues. Germline values: CDR1 PRHDT, CDR2 FYEKMQ (reference sequence). V lost 3 bases, J lost 5 bases, and 19 bases lay in between. The CDR3 DNA reads as TGTGCCAGCAGCTTGCGGGGGCTAGCGATTACCGAGACCCAGTACTTC. This gives the protein CASSLRGLAITETQYF.

This sequence joins TRBV28 and TRBJ2-2, with TRBD2 identical over 7 bases. The CDR3 consists of 17 residues. Germline lookup yields CDR1 MDHEN and CDR2 SYDVKM. V shed 1 base, J shed 0 bases, and the junction held 5 bases outside the gene matches. In DNA, the CDR3 is TGTGCCAGCAGTTTATCCCGGGAGGCCGCGAACACCGGGGAGCTGTTTTTT. Translating gives CASSLSREAANTGELFF.

This rearrangement joins TRBV5-6 to TRBJ2-5; perhaps TRBD2 as D (6 bases). The CDR3 has 17 residues. Germline V gene lookup returns CDR1 SGHDT and CDR2 YYEEEE. Trimming took 4 bases from V and 0 from J, leaving 19 bases between them. The CDR3 bases are TGTGCCAGCAGCCCAGAAGGAGGGAGGCGGTACCAAGAGACCCAGTACTTC. It translates to CASSPEGGRRYQETQYF.

This clone is a singleton in its sample. The chain uses TRBV6-1 and TRBJ2-1, with 8 nucleotides matching TRBD2. CDR1 is MNHNS, CDR2 SASEGT, per germline. V shed 7 bases and J 2 bases; nucleotides not matched to a gene: 4. CDR3 size: 14 residues. CDR3 protein: CASTELAAYNEQFF. The CDR3 nucleotides read TGTGCCAGCACAGAACTAGCGGCCTACAATGAGCAGTTCTTC.

V and J are TRBV7-9 and TRBJ2-7, with 8 positions matching TRBD2. Germline CDR1 reads SEHNR; CDR2 reads FQNEAQ (reference sequence). The CDR3 length is 16 residues. The ends lost 1 base at V and 2 bases at J; junction bases unmatched: 7. The CDR3 nucleotides read TGTGCCAGCAGCTTAGTCACGGGAGGGACAACCTACGAGCAGTACTTC. Translation: CASSLVTGGTTYEQYF.

The rearrangement uses TRBV7-8 and TRBJ2-7; 9 bases map to TRBD1. Germline assignment: CDR1 SGHVS and CDR2 FQNEAQ. CDR3 length: 14 residues. The trim removed 5 bases at V and 7 bases at J, leaving 9 bases unmatched. The CDR3 spells CASSTLQGAGEQYF. Here the CDR3 DNA reads TGTGCCAGCAGCACTTTACAGGGGGCAGGGGAGCAGTACTTC. The whole variable domain, remainder taken from reference TRBV7-8 and TRBJ2-7, is GAGVSQSPRYKVAKRGQDVALRCDPISGHVSLFWYQQALGQGPEFLTYFQNEAQLDKSGLPSDRFFAERPEGSVSTLKIQRTQQEDSAVYLCASSTLQGAGEQYFGPGTRLTVT.

V usage is TRBV4-2 and J usage is TRBJ2-2; no clear D. The ends were cut back, 0 bases at V and 3 bases at J, with 14 bases in the middle. Germline CDR1 LGHNA, CDR2 YNFKEQ. This CDR3 spans 17 amino acids. The CDR3 DNA is TGTGCCAGCAGCCAAGATACCGCGGATTCGTACACCGGGGAGCTGTTTTTT. This gives the protein CASSQDTADSYTGELFF.

This clone was observed a single time. The CDR3 is CASSQALVSYEQYF. The CDR3 nucleotides are TGTGCCAGCAGCCAAGCCCTAGTCTCCTACGAGCAGTACTTC. The chain links TRBV4-2 to TRBJ2-7; D gene unclear. V was pared by 1 base and J by 0 bases, with 7 bases between. Germline loops: CDR1 LGHNA, CDR2 YNFKEQ. CDR3 size: 14 residues.

The chain couples TRBV4-3 to TRBJ2-2; D unresolved. This CDR3 is built from 14 residues. Per germline, CDR1 LGHNA and CDR2 YSLEER. The V end was cut by 3 bases, the J end by 4 bases, with 9 bases between. CDR3: CASSHLLGTGELFF. DNA of the CDR3: TGCGCCAGCAGCCACCTATTAGGCACCGGGGAGCTGTTTTTT.

The chain links TRBV27 to TRBJ2-1, with D hard to call. CDR1 and CDR2 from the germline V gene are MNHEY and SMNVEV (reference sequence). The V gene lost 2 bases and the J gene lost 2 bases, with 13 bases spanning the gap. This CDR3 is 16 amino acids long. The CDR3 is CASSLSYAATYNEQFF. CDR3 coding DNA: TGTGCCAGCAGTTTAAGCTACGCGGCAACCTACAATGAGCAGTTCTTC.

The gene calls are TRBV4-3 and TRBJ1-1, with a weak D call TRBD1 (5 bases). Deletions cut 0 bases from V and 7 bases from J, with 15 bases between. The CDR3 contains 15 residues. Germline lookup yields CDR1 LGHNA and CDR2 YSLEER. The CDR3 is CASSQDRVGRSEAFF. The CDR3 bases are TGCGCCAGCAGCCAAGATAGGGTGGGACGCAGTGAAGCTTTCTTT.

In this sample, this clone turned up a few times. V gene TRBV28 combines with J gene TRBJ1-4; D perhaps matches TRBD1 (5 bases). The CDR3 loop spans 14 amino acids. Looked up from germline, CDR1 is MDHEN and CDR2 is SYDVKM. The V gene lost 7 bases and the J gene lost 5 bases, with 14 bases spanning the gap. CDR3: CASTMSWGNEKLFF. CDR3 nucleotides: TGTGCCAGCACTATGTCCTGGGGGAATGAAAAACTGTTTTTT.

The rearrangement uses TRBV7-9 and TRBJ2-3, with TRBD2 as a possible D gene (5 bases). The CDR3 runs to 14 residues. The germline V gene encodes CDR1 SEHNR and CDR2 FQNEAQ (reference sequence). Trimming pared 11 bases from V and 1 base from J, leaving 16 bases between. In nucleotides, the CDR3 is TGTGCCGCTCCTGGAGGCAGCGGCACAGATACGCAGTATTTT. Translating gives CAAPGGSGTDTQYF.

The genes are TRBV5-6 and TRBJ2-1; 8 nucleotides match TRBD1. The CDR3 contains 15 residues. Germline V gives CDR1 SGHDT, CDR2 YYEEEE. Unmatched junction bases numbered 5, after V lost 4 bases and J lost 2 bases. CDR3 in amino acids: CASSTGQGPYNEQFF. As DNA, the CDR3 is TGTGCCAGCAGCACAGGACAGGGTCCCTACAATGAGCAGTTCTTC.

J is TRBJ1-1 and V is TRBV5-6; D may be TRBD1 (6 bases). Germline loops: CDR1 SGHDT, CDR2 YYEEEE. Trimming removed 4 bases at V and 5 bases at J, with 9 bases between. The CDR3 runs 12 residues. The CDR3 DNA sequence: TGTGCCAGCAGCGGGACACCTACTGAAGCTTTCTTT. It specifies CASSGTPTEAFF.

The CDR3: CASSQEGLGVSTDTQYF. CDR3 in DNA: TGCGCCAGCAGCCAAGAGGGACTAGGGGTGAGCACAGATACGCAGTATTTT. V and J are TRBV4-3 and TRBJ2-3, with 8 bases matching TRBD2. V lost 0 bases, J lost 0 bases, and 5 bases stayed unmatched. Germline CDR1 LGHNA, CDR2 YSLEER. The CDR3 consists of 17 residues.